These 9 T cell receptor beta chains were sequenced from one sample in a study of radiation and T cells in renal cell carcinoma. Time point reported: baseline pretreatment blood. The treatment here: 15 Gy SBRT to primary tumor, nephrectomy 4 weeks later. Using immunoSEQ multiplex PCR, the repertoire was profiled, and TCRdb retains in-frame clones only, with some absent. The sample comprises tens of thousands of clones, roughly four fifths of which are singletons, and 5% to 6.5% rests with the top ten. Material: blood, obtained from a patient whose treatment included radiotherapy and nephrectomy. The receptors here all came from a man between 60 and 75 years old with renal cell carcinoma.

This clone was recorded once. The CDR3 region has the DNA TGTGCTAGTGGCCAGGGGGTAGATCAGCCCCAGCATTTT. Translated: CASGQGVDQPQHF. The chain carries TRBV12-5 and TRBJ1-5; TRBD1 aligns across 7 bases. V trimming: 6 bases; J trimming: 5 bases; junction bases outside the gene matches: 4. The germline V gene encodes CDR1 LGHNT and CDR2 FRNRAP. The CDR3 consists of 13 residues.

The rearrangement uses TRBV7-9 and TRBJ1-1; tentative D call: TRBD1 (6 bases). V was shortened by 3 bases and J by 0 bases, with 8 bases between the two germline ends. This CDR3 has 14 residues. Germline V gives CDR1 SEHNR, CDR2 FQNEAQ (reference sequence). CDR3 nucleotides: TGTGCCAGCAGCTTTCGGGGGCTGAACACTGAAGCTTTCTTT. Amino acid sequence: CASSFRGLNTEAFF.

This clone was observed a single time. The chain couples TRBV28 to TRBJ2-7, with D perhaps TRBD1 (6 bases). The V end was cut by 6 bases, the J end by 7 bases, with 22 bases between. The CDR3 length is 15 residues. CDR1 is MDHEN, CDR2 SYDVKM, per germline. As DNA, the CDR3 is TGTGCCAGCAGCCCCCGGGCAGGGTGGGGGCGGGAGCAGTACTTC. Protein: CASSPRAGWGREQYF.

The chain links TRBV5-1 to TRBJ2-7, with no clear D. Per germline, CDR1 SGHRS and CDR2 YFSETQ. This CDR3 has 13 amino acids. The V gene lost 6 bases and the J gene lost 1 base, with 11 bases spanning the gap. The CDR3 DNA reads as TGCGCCAGCAATCTCGGACCTTCCTACGAGCAGTACTTC. Translating gives CASNLGPSYEQYF.

The J gene is TRBJ2-1, the V gene TRBV29-1; the match to TRBD2 covers 7 bases. Trimming removed 7 bases from V and 1 base from J; junction bases left unmatched: 4. The CDR3 runs 13 residues. Germline V lookup: CDR1 SQVTM, CDR2 ANQGSEA. CDR3 nucleotide sequence: TGCAGCGCCCTCGGGGGGTCCTACAATGAGCAGTTCTTC. Amino acid sequence: CSALGGSYNEQFF.

J is TRBJ2-5 and V is TRBV5-1, with a tentative D call TRBD1 (5 bases). Trimming cost V 0 bases and J 1 base, with 13 bases left between them. The CDR3 has 16 residues. CDR1 SGHRS and CDR2 YFSETQ come from the germline V gene. The CDR3 region is CASSLVGRTPQETQYF. The CDR3 bases are TGCGCCAGCAGCTTGGTGGGGCGGACACCCCAAGAGACCCAGTACTTC.

The V call is TRBV5-6, the J call TRBJ2-7; 12 bases fit TRBD2. The CDR3 covers 17 residues. Germline V gives CDR1 SGHDT, CDR2 YYEEEE. J lost 0 bases, V lost 4 bases, and 8 bases had no gene match. As DNA, the CDR3 is TGTGCCAGCAGCCGTTCCGGGACTAGCGGGTCCTCCTACGAGCAGTACTTC. Its translation is CASSRSGTSGSSYEQYF.

To note about this clone: This sample includes further DNA sequences coding for the same CDR3. This rearrangement joins TRBV28 to TRBJ2-7, with a tentative D call TRBD1 (5 bases). CDR1 MDHEN and CDR2 SYDVKM come from the germline V gene. CDR3 length equals 13 residues. The V end was cut by 3 bases, the J end by 3 bases, with 9 bases between. The CDR3, as DNA: TGTGCCAGCAGTTTCCCACAGGACTACGAGCAGTACTTC. Its protein is CASSFPQDYEQYF.

The chain recombines TRBV6-1 with TRBJ1-3, with D uncertain. V was clipped by 3 bases and J by 4 bases, with 7 bases between them. This CDR3 is built from 13 residues. The germline CDR1 and CDR2 sequences are MNHNS and SASEGT. The CDR3 DNA is TGTGCCAGCAGTGACTCCAGGGGAAACACCATATATTTT. As protein: CASSDSRGNTIYF.